This T cell receptor beta chain originates from a study of T cell responses to AZD1222 COVID-19 vaccine. Libraries were prepared by immunoSEQ multiplex PCR; TCRdb keeps only in-frame clonotypes and omits some of them. Here the sample spans 110,000 or so clones, 82% being singletons. The length of the CDR3 is 14 residues. Germline values: CDR1 SGHRS, CDR2 YFSETQ. Losses at the gene ends were 5 bases for V and 5 bases for J; bases not matched to a gene: 4. This receptor was taken from an adult in good health. J is TRBJ2-1 and V is TRBV5-1; 10 positions agree with TRBD2. The sample was peripheral blood, taken on day 0 of AZD1222 vaccination. CDR3 loop: CASRRTSGNNEQFF. Here the CDR3 DNA reads TGCGCCAGCAGGAGGACTAGCGGAAACAATGAGCAGTTCTTC.